This TCR beta chain stems from a study of OX40 agonist ivuxolimab in advanced cancers. The overall study: A male proportion of around 86% was recorded, with mean age around 55 years and range about 20 to 79. Three patients responded partially, comprising one with hepatocellular carcinoma and two with cutaneous melanoma.

Method: immunoSEQ multiplex PCR; TCRdb's copy keeps in-frame clones and lacks some. The data contain around 72,000 clones, around 81% of them singletons. Study-wide results and caveats: Individuals who were partial responders at 0.1-3.0 mg/kg had clonal expansion that ranked among the lowest.

The CDR3 has 14 amino acids. Looked up from germline, CDR1 is SNHLY and CDR2 is FYNNEI. V dropped 4 bases and J dropped 5; count of bases not matched to a gene: 7. Samples of blood were obtained at baseline, on cycle 4 day 1, and on cycle 7 day 1. As to this clone: Antigen: not known.

Sequencing was performed on CD4+ or CD8+ T cells sorted from blood, taken in a trial of the OX40 agonist ivuxolimab. The source is an adult with an advanced solid tumor such as melanoma, head and neck, liver or kidney cancer. The chain is built from TRBV2 and TRBJ1-1; TRBD1 aligns across 7 bases. The CDR3 DNA is TGTGCCAGCAGTGGCAGCAGGGGGAGGACTGAAGCTTTCTTT. Its protein is CASSGSRGRTEAFF.